Below are 28 T cell receptor beta chains sequenced from a single sample in a study of graft-versus-host responses after intestinal transplantation. Some clones are missing from TCRdb's copy, which holds only in-frame ones; the method was immunoSEQ multiplex PCR. The repertoire holds roughly 100,000 clones, under 95% seen once, with 0.95% to 1.5% in the top ten. For these receptors, no antigen is known. Sequenced here: unstimulated CD8+ T cells sorted from spleen or lymph node cells, sampled before intestinal transplant. These receptors were taken from a human donor who received an intestinal transplant.

The V and J genes are TRBV6-1 and TRBJ1-4, with D perhaps matching TRBD1 (6 bases). Germline loops: CDR1 MNHNS, CDR2 SASEGT. Trimming stripped 0 bases from V and 3 bases from J, with 11 bases between. The CDR3 extends over 16 amino acids. Here the CDR3 reads CASSEATGTPNEKLFF. For the CDR3, the DNA is TGTGCCAGCAGTGAAGCGACGGGGACACCTAATGAAAAACTGTTTTTT.

The CDR3 region is CASSSHRSGLWDEQFF. In DNA, the CDR3 is TGTGCCAGTAGTTCCCACAGGTCGGGACTTTGGGATGAGCAGTTCTTC. This rearrangement joins TRBV19 to TRBJ2-1; a weak D match, TRBD2 (6 bases). Trimming shortened V by 5 bases and J by 8 bases, and 22 bases separated the two germline ends. The CDR3 contains 16 residues. Per germline, CDR1 LNHDA and CDR2 SQIVND (reference sequence). The whole variable domain, remainder taken from reference TRBV19 and TRBJ2-1, is DGGITQSPKYLFRKEGQNVTLSCEQNLNHDAMYWYRQDPGQGLRLIYYSQIVNDFQKGDIAEGYSVSREKKESFPLTVTSAQKNPTAFYLCASSSHRSGLWDEQFFGPGTRLTVL.

The rearrangement links TRBV6-4 to TRBJ2-7; D perhaps matches TRBD1 (6 bases). CDR3 length: 14 amino acids. The V gene lost 4 bases and the J gene lost 3 bases, with 13 bases spanning the gap. Germline lookup yields CDR1 MRHNA and CDR2 SNTAGT. CDR3 region: CASSVAGQLYEQYF. DNA of the CDR3: TGTGCCAGCAGTGTCGCCGGACAGCTCTACGAGCAGTACTTC.

The V and J genes are TRBV7-9 and TRBJ1-1; D is ambiguous. Per germline, CDR1 SEHNR and CDR2 FQNEAQ (reference sequence). V lost 5 bases, J lost 1 base, and 8 bases lay in between. CDR3 size: 13 residues. The CDR3 region has the DNA TGTGCCAGCAGCCCTCCGGGGAACACTGAAGCTTTCTTT. Encoded protein: CASSPPGNTEAFF. Supplemented by reference TRBV7-9 and TRBJ1-1, the full variable domain reads DTGVSQNPRHKITKRGQNVTFRCDPISEHNRLYWYRQTLGQGPEFLTYFQNEAQLEKSRLLSDRFSAERPKGSFSTLEIQRTEQGDSAMYLCASSPPGNTEAFFGQGTRLTVV.

The chain combines TRBV4-1 with TRBJ2-3; tentatively, D is TRBD1 (6 bases). The germline gives CDR1 MGHRA, CDR2 YSYEKL. V was cut by 2 bases and J by 5 bases, with 14 bases left in between. The CDR3 runs to 15 residues. CDR3 nucleotides: TGCGCCAGCAGCCAACCAGGGGCCTTCGGAGATACGCAGTATTTT. As protein: CASSQPGAFGDTQYF.

This chain joins TRBV10-1 and TRBJ2-3; D remains unclear. Trimming took 2 bases from V and 2 from J, leaving 14 bases between them. The CDR3 has 16 residues. Germline values: CDR1 WNHNN, CDR2 SYGVQD (reference sequence). CDR3 sequence: CASSEEARTHTDTQYF. The CDR3, as DNA: TGCGCCAGCAGTGAGGAGGCAAGGACCCACACAGATACGCAGTATTTT.

The V call is TRBV5-6, the J call TRBJ2-1; tentatively, D is TRBD2 (6 bases). The CDR3 loop spans 14 amino acids. Trimming cost V 2 bases and J 4 bases, with 10 bases left between them. CDR1 is SGHDT and CDR2 is YYEEEE in the germline V gene. The CDR3 spells CASSFGGLYNEQFF. The CDR3 nucleotides are TGTGCCAGCAGCTTTGGGGGACTTTACAATGAGCAGTTCTTC.

The chain joins TRBV4-1 to TRBJ1-1; D might be TRBD1 (5 bases). CDR1 is MGHRA, CDR2 YSYEKL, per germline. Trimming removed 3 bases at V and 6 bases at J, with 8 bases between. The CDR3 runs to 12 residues. The CDR3 region is CASSHRGAEAFF. The CDR3 DNA is TGCGCCAGCAGCCACCGAGGGGCTGAAGCTTTCTTT.

The rearrangement uses TRBV5-4 and TRBJ2-2; 11 nucleotides match TRBD1. J lost 4 bases, V lost 5 bases, and 4 bases had no gene match. The CDR3 has 15 residues. In germline, CDR1 is SGHNT, CDR2 YYREEE (reference sequence). The chain's CDR3 is CASSSGQGVTGELFF. For the CDR3, the DNA is TGTGCCAGCAGTTCGGGACAGGGGGTCACCGGGGAGCTGTTTTTT.

This chain links TRBV5-6 with TRBJ1-5, with D tentatively TRBD1 (5 bases). The CDR3 contains 16 residues. Trimming left V 4 bases short and J 1 base short, with 15 bases between. CDR1 SGHDT and CDR2 YYEEEE come from the germline V gene. The chain's CDR3 is CASSVARGRSNQPQHF. In nucleotides, the CDR3 is TGTGCCAGCAGCGTGGCGAGGGGCAGAAGCAATCAGCCCCAGCATTTT.

This chain links TRBV5-1 with TRBJ2-7, with D possibly being TRBD1 (6 bases). V was pared by 0 bases and J by 0 bases, with 7 bases between. Per the germline V gene, CDR1 is SGHRS and CDR2 is YFSETQ. This CDR3 is built from 14 residues. CDR3 nucleotide sequence: TGCGCCAGCAGCTTGGCCAGGGGCTCCTACGAGCAGTACTTC. It is translated as CASSLARGSYEQYF.

This chain joins TRBV6-5 and TRBJ1-1; D perhaps matches TRBD1 (5 bases). CDR3 length: 14 residues. CDR1 is MNHEY and CDR2 is SVGAGI in the germline V gene. Trimming left V 5 bases short and J 3 bases short, with 13 bases between. The CDR3: CASSEGRFDTEAFF. CDR3 DNA sequence: TGTGCCAGCAGTGAGGGGAGGTTCGACACTGAAGCTTTCTTT.

The genes are TRBV2 and TRBJ2-4; D is possibly TRBD1 (6 bases). Trimming took 4 bases from V and 7 from J, leaving 14 bases between them. This CDR3 comprises 14 residues. Germline V lookup: CDR1 SNHLY, CDR2 FYNNEI. For the CDR3, the DNA is TGTGCCAGCAGTGGACGACAGGCCACCAACATTCAGTACTTC. As protein: CASSGRQATNIQYF.

The rearrangement joins TRBV4-1 to TRBJ2-1; tentative D call: TRBD1 (6 bases). The CDR3 has 13 amino acids. Looked up from germline, CDR1 is MGHRA and CDR2 is YSYEKL. Trimming removed 6 bases at V and 5 bases at J, with 11 bases between. Written as DNA, the CDR3 is TGCGCCAGCAGACAGGGTAACGACAATGAGCAGTTCTTC. Its translation is CASRQGNDNEQFF.

The chain combines TRBV29-1 with TRBJ2-5; 9 nucleotides align to TRBD1. Per the germline V gene, CDR1 is SQVTM and CDR2 is ANQGSEA. The CDR3 is made up of 18 amino acids. The junction had 12 bases not matched to a gene; V was cut back by 1 base and J by 0 bases. This CDR3 reads CSVEGGDGTGFYQETQYF. The CDR3 nucleotides read TGCAGCGTTGAAGGGGGTGATGGGACAGGGTTTTACCAAGAGACCCAGTACTTC.

This chain links TRBV12-5 with TRBJ2-1; no firm D call. V was pared by 3 bases and J by 5 bases, with 5 bases between. The CDR3 covers 12 residues. Per germline, CDR1 LGHNT and CDR2 FRNRAP. The CDR3 DNA is TGTGCTAGTGGTTTATTAAACAATGAGCAGTTCTTC. It yields the protein CASGLLNNEQFF. Full variable domain (rest looked up from reference TRBV12-5 and TRBJ2-1): DARVTQTPRHKVTEMGQEVTMRCQPILGHNTVFWYRQTMMQGLELLAYFRNRAPLDDSGMPKDRFSAEMPDATLATLKIQPSEPRDSAVYFCASGLLNNEQFFGPGTRLTVL.

The J gene is TRBJ2-7, the V gene TRBV7-9; D not certain. Germline loops: CDR1 SEHNR, CDR2 FQNEAQ (reference sequence). V shed 0 bases and J shed 2 bases, with 2 bases lying between them. The CDR3 loop spans 12 amino acids. CDR3 sequence (DNA): TGTGCCAGCAGCTTAGCTCCCTACGAGCAGTACTTC. Its translation is CASSLAPYEQYF.

The chain joins TRBV5-6 to TRBJ2-5; D is possibly TRBD1 (5 bases). The CDR3 is 14 residues long. Looked up from germline, CDR1 is SGHDT and CDR2 is YYEEEE. The germline V and J ends were trimmed by 0 bases and 0 bases, with 6 bases remaining between them. CDR3 coding DNA: TGTGCCAGCAGCTTGGACAGGAACCAAGAGACCCAGTACTTC. Translating gives CASSLDRNQETQYF. Together with reference TRBV5-6 and TRBJ2-5, the CDR3 gives the full variable domain: DAGVTQSPTHLIKTRGQQVTLRCSPKSGHDTVSWYQQALGQGPQFIFQYYEEEERQRGNFPDRFSGHQFPNYSSELNVNALLLGDSALYLCASSLDRNQETQYFGPGTRLLVL.

The genes are TRBV15 and TRBJ2-1; TRBD2 might be the D (7 bases). Trimming stripped 1 base from V and 9 bases from J, with 16 bases between. The CDR3 sequence is 15 residues long. CDR1 and CDR2 from the germline V gene are LNHNV and YYDKDF (reference sequence). The CDR3 region is CATSRGAREGGEQFF. DNA of the CDR3: TGTGCCACCAGCAGAGGCGCAAGGGAGGGGGGTGAGCAGTTCTTC.

This rearrangement joins TRBV21-1 to TRBJ1-2. TRBV21-1 is a known pseudogene. There are 15 residues in the CDR3. The CDR3 spells CASSKCCRLNYGYTF. CDR3 DNA: TGTGCCAGCAGCAAATGTTGCCGGCTTAATTATGGCTACACCTTC.

The V call is TRBV7-2, the J call TRBJ2-1; D unresolved. The V gene lost 5 bases and the J gene lost 6 bases, with 2 bases spanning the gap. Germline CDR1 reads SGHTA; CDR2 reads FQGNSA. The CDR3 spans 10 residues. The chain's CDR3 is CASSVNEQFF. CDR3 nucleotide sequence: TGTGCCAGCAGCGTCAATGAGCAGTTCTTC. Combining the CDR3 with reference TRBV7-2 and TRBJ2-1 gives the whole variable domain GAGVSQSPSNKVTEKGKDVELRCDPISGHTALYWYRQSLGQGLEFLIYFQGNSAPDKSGLPSDRFSAERTGGSVSTLTIQRTQQEDSAVYLCASSVNEQFFGPGTRLTVL.

The CDR3 DNA sequence: TGTGCCAGCAGCTTAGGACAGGGAGGGAGCACAGATACGCAGTATTTT. Amino acid sequence: CASSLGQGGSTDTQYF. The chain is built from TRBV7-6 and TRBJ2-3; possibly TRBD1 or TRBD2 for D (7 bases each). Germline V gene lookup returns CDR1 SGHVS and CDR2 FNYEAQ. V was cut by 1 base and J by 0 bases, with 11 bases left in between. This CDR3 is built from 16 residues.

J is TRBJ2-1 and V is TRBV10-3; TRBD2 might be the D (6 bases). V gave up 8 bases and J gave up 4 bases, with 9 bases separating them. This CDR3 has 12 amino acids. In germline, CDR1 is ENHRY, CDR2 SYGVKD. The CDR3 region is CAIFSGYNEQFF. The CDR3 nucleotides are TGTGCCATCTTTAGCGGATACAATGAGCAGTTCTTC.

This chain links TRBV15 with TRBJ1-3, with D possibly matching TRBD1 (5 bases). The V gene's germline CDR1 is LNHNV and CDR2 YYDKDF (reference sequence). V lost 0 bases and J 2 bases, leaving 8 bases between the germline ends. The CDR3 runs 15 residues. The CDR3: CATSRDRGTGNTIYF. Here the CDR3 DNA reads TGTGCCACCAGCAGAGATAGGGGTACTGGAAACACCATATATTTT.

This clone has a single count. The CDR3 spells CASSPTSGTGIYEQYF. For the CDR3, the DNA is TGTGCCAGCAGCCCGACCTCCGGGACAGGGATTTACGAGCAGTACTTC. The chain recombines TRBV7-9 with TRBJ2-7; TRBD1 agrees at 9 bases. The V segment lost 5 bases and the J segment 4 bases; nucleotides outside the gene matches: 12. The germline V gene has CDR1 SEHNR and CDR2 FQNEAQ (reference sequence). This CDR3 region has 16 residues.

J is TRBJ1-1 and V is TRBV5-1; the D is unclear. Per germline, CDR1 SGHRS and CDR2 YFSETQ. The germline V and J ends were trimmed by 3 bases and 0 bases, with 12 bases remaining between them. There are 15 residues in the CDR3. CDR3 sequence reads: CASSYLEGMNTEAFF. The CDR3 bases are TGCGCCAGCAGCTACCTTGAGGGCATGAACACTGAAGCTTTCTTT.

The V and J genes are TRBV18 and TRBJ1-1, with D perhaps TRBD1 (6 bases). The germline gives CDR1 KGHSH, CDR2 LQKENI. Trimming cost V 4 bases and J 0 bases, with 9 bases left between them. This CDR3 is 14 amino acids long. CDR3 loop: CASSLQGMNTEAFF. CDR3 sequence (DNA): TGTGCCAGCTCACTACAGGGTATGAACACTGAAGCTTTCTTT. The full variable domain, completed using reference TRBV18 and TRBJ1-1, is NAGVMQNPRHLVRRRGQEARLRCSPMKGHSHVYWYRQLPEEGLKFMVYLQKENIIDESGMPKERFSAEFPKEGPSILRIQQVVRGDSAAYFCASSLQGMNTEAFFGQGTRLTVV.

The V call is TRBV2, the J call TRBJ2-5; D ambiguous. This CDR3 has 15 residues. Deletions cut 5 bases from V and 4 bases from J, with 17 bases between. The germline gives CDR1 SNHLY, CDR2 FYNNEI. In DNA form, the CDR3 reads TGTGCCAGCAGTTCCAGGACCCCAAGGACAGAGACCCAGTACTTC. It encodes CASSSRTPRTETQYF.